This entry features one T cell receptor beta chain sequence. The protocol was immunoSEQ multiplex PCR, while the TCRdb copy is restricted to in-frame clones and leaves out a portion. The sample carries about 110,000 clones, 85% to 95% recorded once. The sample belongs to a study of T cells after somatic rescue of genetic block. This CDR3 has 13 amino acids. V was cut by 4 bases and J by 1 base, with 6 bases left in between. From germline, CDR1 is MNHEY and CDR2 SMNVEV (reference sequence). The TCR comes from a woman under 30. The material sequenced was peripheral blood mononuclear cells (PBMCs). The chain couples TRBV27 to TRBJ2-3, with no clear D. CDR3 nucleotides: TGTGCCAGCAGTTCCCGGGGCACAGATACGCAGTATTTT. Its translation is CASSSRGTDTQYF.